This TCR beta chain stems from a study of T-cell memory formation after mild COVID-19. Study-wide background: Largely donor-specific TCR clusters were found.

The study, taken as a whole, reports: The CD4+ clones that contracted clustered mainly within CM and EM, and the CD8+ clones concentrated in EMRA. Prior to infection, memory already included some responding clones, suggesting cross-reactive memory joined.

TCRdb re-derived calls from the 5' RACE reads in MiXCR, one entry per CDR3 protein. Among about 110,000 distinct CDR3 sequences listed, 15% to 20% were seen once. Germline V gene data show CDR1 as SGHTA and CDR2 as FQGNSA. V was cut by 3 bases and J by 4 bases, with 13 bases left in between. This CDR3 has 15 amino acids. In the case of this clonotype: The target antigen is unknown.

The sequence was collected from a man between 18 and 35 years old who had mild COVID-19 (a few samples of this study predate the infection). Cell type and time point are not known. The V gene is TRBV7-2, the J gene TRBJ1-5; D is undetermined. The sequenced sample consisted of PBMCs or a T cell subset sorted from them (not recorded which). CDR3 amino acids: CASSLAGLTNQPQHF. CDR3 in DNA: TGTGCCAGCAGCTTGGCCGGCTTGACAAATCAGCCCCAGCATTTT.